This T cell receptor (beta chain) was recovered during a study of blood T cell repertoires in COVID-19. Background on the study: Acute and convalescent COVID-19 specimens originated in the United States, Italy and Spain. Sample material is recorded as cDNA or gDNA derived from T cells, B-cell-depleted T cells, or PBMCs.

Original processing methods: Reference gene primers were amplified, and this amplification served to estimate nucleated cell counts. Repertoires were generated with immunoSEQ multiplex PCR, while TCRdb's copy carries only in-frame clones and drops some. For V, J and clone size, that table is used; D and trimming come from the DNA. The sample carries about 140,000 clones, 75% to 90% recorded once. With 7 bases removed from V and 6 bases from J, the gap between germline ends came to 10 bases. CDR1 and CDR2 from the germline V gene are LNHDA and SQIVND (reference sequence). The length of the CDR3 is 12 residues.

This clonotype was obtained from a man aged 65 to 79 who had recovered from COVID-19. J is TRBJ1-5 and V is TRBV19, with D possibly TRBD1 on 5 matching bases. Specimen: peripheral blood. The CDR3: CASMDQGQPQHF. DNA for the CDR3: TGTGCCAGTATGGACCAGGGTCAGCCCCAGCATTTT.